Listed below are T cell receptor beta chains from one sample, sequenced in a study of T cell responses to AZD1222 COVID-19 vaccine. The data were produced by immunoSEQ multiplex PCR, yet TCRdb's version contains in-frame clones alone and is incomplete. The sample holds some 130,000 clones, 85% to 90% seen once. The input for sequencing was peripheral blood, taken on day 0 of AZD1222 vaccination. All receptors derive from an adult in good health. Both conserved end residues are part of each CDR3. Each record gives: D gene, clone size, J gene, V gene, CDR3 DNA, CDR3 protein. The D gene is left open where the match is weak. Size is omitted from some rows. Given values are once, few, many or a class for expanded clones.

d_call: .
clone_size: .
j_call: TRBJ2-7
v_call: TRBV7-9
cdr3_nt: TGTGCCAGCAGCTTAGACAGGAACGAGCAGTACTTC
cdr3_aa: CASSLDRNEQYF

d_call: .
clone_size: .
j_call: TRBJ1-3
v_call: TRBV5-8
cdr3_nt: TGTGCCAGCAGATCAAGGGGCCTCTCTGGAAACACCATATATTTT
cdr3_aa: CASRSRGLSGNTIYF

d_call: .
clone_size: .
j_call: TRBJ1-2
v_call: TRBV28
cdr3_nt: TGTGCCAGCAGTACCCCCTATGGCTACACCTTC
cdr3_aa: CASSTPYGYTF

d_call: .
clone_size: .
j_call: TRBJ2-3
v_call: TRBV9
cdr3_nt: TGTGCCAGCAGCGTAGAGATTGGGCAGGGATCAGATACGCAGTATTTT
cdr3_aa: CASSVEIGQGSDTQYF

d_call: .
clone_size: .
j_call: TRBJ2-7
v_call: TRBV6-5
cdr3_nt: TGTGCCAGCAGCCGCGGGCCCTACGAGCAGTACTTC
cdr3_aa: CASSRGPYEQYF

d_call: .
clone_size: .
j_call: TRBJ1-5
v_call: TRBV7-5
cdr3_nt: TGTGCCAGAAGCCCATGGGGGCCGACAGGGGTTCAGCCCCAGCATTTT
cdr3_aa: CARSPWGPTGVQPQHF

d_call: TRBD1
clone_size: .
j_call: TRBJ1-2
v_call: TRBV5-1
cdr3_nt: TGCGCCAGCAGCCCCGGACAGGGATCTGCCTATGGCTACACCTTC
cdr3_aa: CASSPGQGSAYGYTF

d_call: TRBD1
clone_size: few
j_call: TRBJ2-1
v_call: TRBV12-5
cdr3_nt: TGTGCTAGTGGTCCCCCCCTAGACAGGGGGCTGTACAATGAGCAGTTCTTC
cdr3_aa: CASGPPLDRGLYNEQFF

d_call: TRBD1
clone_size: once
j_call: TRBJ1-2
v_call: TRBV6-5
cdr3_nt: TGTGCCAGCAGTTACTCCTGGACAGGAGCGGACTATGGCTACACCTTC
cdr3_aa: CASSYSWTGADYGYTF

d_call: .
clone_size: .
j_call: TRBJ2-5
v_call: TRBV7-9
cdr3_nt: TGTGCCAGCAGCTTAGGACCAACAGGAGAGACCCAGTACTTC
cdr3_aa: CASSLGPTGETQYF

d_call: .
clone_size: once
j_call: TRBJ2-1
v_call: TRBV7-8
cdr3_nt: TGTGCCAGCAGCCGTGGGGGGCAGGTTTACAATGAGCAGTTCTTC
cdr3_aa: CASSRGGQVYNEQFF

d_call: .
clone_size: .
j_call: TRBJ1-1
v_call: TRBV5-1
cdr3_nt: TGCGCCAGCAACCGGGACACGAACACTGAAGCTTTCTTT
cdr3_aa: CASNRDTNTEAFF

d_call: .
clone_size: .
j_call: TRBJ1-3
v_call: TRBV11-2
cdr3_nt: TGTGCCAGCAGCTGGTTGGCCTCCTCTGGAAACACCATATATTTT
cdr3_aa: CASSWLASSGNTIYF

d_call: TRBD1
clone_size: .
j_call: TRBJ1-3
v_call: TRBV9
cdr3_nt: TGTGCCAGCAGCGTAGGACAGGGGAGAGACACCATATATTTT
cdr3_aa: CASSVGQGRDTIYF

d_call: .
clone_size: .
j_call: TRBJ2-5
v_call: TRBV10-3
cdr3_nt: TGTGCCATCAGTGAGACATTGGGACGCCAAGAGACCCAGTACTTC
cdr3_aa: CAISETLGRQETQYF

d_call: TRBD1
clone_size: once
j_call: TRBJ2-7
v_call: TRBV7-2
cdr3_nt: TGTGCCAGCAGCTCGGGACAGGGGCCTTACGAGCAGTACTTC
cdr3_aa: CASSSGQGPYEQYF

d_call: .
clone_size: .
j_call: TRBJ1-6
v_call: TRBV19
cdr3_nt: TGTGCCGGCCGAGGGGAAGGGGTGAATTCACCCCTCCACTTT
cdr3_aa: CAGRGEGVNSPLHF

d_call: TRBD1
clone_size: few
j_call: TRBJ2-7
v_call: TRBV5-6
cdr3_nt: TGTGCCAGCAGCTTGTTGGGACAGGGATCCTACGAGCAGTACTTC
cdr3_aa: CASSLLGQGSYEQYF

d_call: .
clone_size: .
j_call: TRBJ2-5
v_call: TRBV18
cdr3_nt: TGTGCCAGCTCACCAGCCGGTCTAGAGACCCAGTACTTC
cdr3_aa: CASSPAGLETQYF

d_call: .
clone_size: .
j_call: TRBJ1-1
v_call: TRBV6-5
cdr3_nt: TGTGCCAGCAGTTCTCACCGGAAGGAAGCTTTCTTT
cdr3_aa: CASSSHRKEAFF

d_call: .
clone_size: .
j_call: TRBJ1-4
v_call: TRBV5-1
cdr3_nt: TGCGCCAGCGCCTCCACCCCCGGGGATGAAAAACTGTTTTTT
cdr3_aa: CASASTPGDEKLFF

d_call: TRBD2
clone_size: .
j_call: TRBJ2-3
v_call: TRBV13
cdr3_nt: TGTGCCAGCAGCTTACGGACTAGCGGAATCACAGATACGCAGTATTTT
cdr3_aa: CASSLRTSGITDTQYF

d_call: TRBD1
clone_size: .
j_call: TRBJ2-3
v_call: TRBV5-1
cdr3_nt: TGCGCCAGCAGCTTGCGGGCAGGGGGAGATACGCAGTATTTT
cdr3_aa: CASSLRAGGDTQYF

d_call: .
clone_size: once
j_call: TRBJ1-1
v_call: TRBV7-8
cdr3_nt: TGTGCCAGCAGCAAGACACAGGTCACGGTGGAAGCTTTCTTT
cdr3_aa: CASSKTQVTVEAFF

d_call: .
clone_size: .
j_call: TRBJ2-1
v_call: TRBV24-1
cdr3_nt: TGTGCCACCAGTGATGCACAGGTTTACAATGAGCAGTTCTTC
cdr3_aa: CATSDAQVYNEQFF

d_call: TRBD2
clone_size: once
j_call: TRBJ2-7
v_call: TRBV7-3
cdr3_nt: TGTGCCAGCAGCCCGCGGACGGGAGGCTACGAGCAGTACTTC
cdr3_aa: CASSPRTGGYEQYF

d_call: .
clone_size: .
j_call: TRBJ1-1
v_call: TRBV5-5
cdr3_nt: TGTGCCAGCAGCTTGATAATCCAGGCTATTCTGAACACTGAAGCTTTCTTT
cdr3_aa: CASSLIIQAILNTEAFF

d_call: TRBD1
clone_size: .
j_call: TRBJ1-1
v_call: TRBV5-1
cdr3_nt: TGCGCCAGCAGCGACTCTCCGGGACAGGCTAATGAAGCTTTCTTT
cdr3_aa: CASSDSPGQANEAFF

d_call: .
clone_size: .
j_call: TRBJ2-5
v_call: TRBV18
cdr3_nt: TGTGCCAGCTCACCGACGGACATGGCGGGTCAAGAGACCCAGTACTTC
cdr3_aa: CASSPTDMAGQETQYF

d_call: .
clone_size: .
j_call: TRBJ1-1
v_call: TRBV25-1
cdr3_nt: TGTGCCAGCAGTAGGAACCAAGGCACTGAAGCTTTCTTT
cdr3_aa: CASSRNQGTEAFF

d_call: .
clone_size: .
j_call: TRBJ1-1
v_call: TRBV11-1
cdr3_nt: TGTGCCAGCAGCCTGACCCCGACAGGAAACAAAGCTTTCTTT
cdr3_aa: CASSLTPTGNKAFF

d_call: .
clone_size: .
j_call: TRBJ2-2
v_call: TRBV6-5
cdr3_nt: TGTGCCAGCAGTTACTTCCAAGACACCGGGGAGCTGTTTTTT
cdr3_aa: CASSYFQDTGELFF

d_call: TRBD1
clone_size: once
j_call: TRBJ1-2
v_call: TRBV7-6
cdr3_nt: TGTGCCAGCAGCCCGACGGGAGGGGGCTTCTATGGCTACACCTTC
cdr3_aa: CASSPTGGGFYGYTF

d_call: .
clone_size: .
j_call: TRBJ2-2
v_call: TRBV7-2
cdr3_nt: TGTGCCAGCAGCTTAGCCCCCCCCGGGGAGCTGTTTTTT
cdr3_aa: CASSLAPPGELFF

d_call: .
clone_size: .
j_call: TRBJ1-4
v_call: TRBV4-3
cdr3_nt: TGCGCCAGCAGCCAAGAATGGGGGAGGAACGAAAAACTGTTTTTT
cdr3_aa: CASSQEWGRNEKLFF

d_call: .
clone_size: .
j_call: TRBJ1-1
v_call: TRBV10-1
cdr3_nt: TGCGCCAGCTCTACAGGGATCACTGAAGCTTTCTTT
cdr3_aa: CASSTGITEAFF

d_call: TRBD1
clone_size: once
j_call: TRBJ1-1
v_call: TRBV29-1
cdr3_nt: TGCAGCGTTCCGACAGGGCTGAACACTGAAGCTTTCTTT
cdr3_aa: CSVPTGLNTEAFF

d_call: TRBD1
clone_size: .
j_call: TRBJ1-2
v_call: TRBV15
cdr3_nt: TGTGCCACCAGCAGAGACGGGACAGGGATGAACTATGGCTACACCTTC
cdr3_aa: CATSRDGTGMNYGYTF

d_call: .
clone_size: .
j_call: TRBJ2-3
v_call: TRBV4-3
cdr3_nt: TGCGCCAGCAGCCTAGGGGGGGGAGGCACAGATACGCAGTATTTT
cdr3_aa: CASSLGGGGTDTQYF

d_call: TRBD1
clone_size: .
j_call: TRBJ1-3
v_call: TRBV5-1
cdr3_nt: TGCGCCAGCAGCCCACTAGACAGGGCGTCCGGAAACACCATATATTTT
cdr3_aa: CASSPLDRASGNTIYF

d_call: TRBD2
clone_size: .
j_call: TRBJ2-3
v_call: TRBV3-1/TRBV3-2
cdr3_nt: TGTGCCAGCAGCCCCGGGGGGACGGGAACAGATACGCAGTATTTT
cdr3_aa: CASSPGGTGTDTQYF

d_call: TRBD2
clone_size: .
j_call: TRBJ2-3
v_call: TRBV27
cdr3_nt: TGTGCCAGCAGTTTATCCCGAGGACTAGCGGGGGCCAGCACAGATACGCAGTATTTT
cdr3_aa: CASSLSRGLAGASTDTQYF

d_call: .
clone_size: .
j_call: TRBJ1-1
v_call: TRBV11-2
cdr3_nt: TGTGCCAGCAGCCTCTCCTGGGGATTGAACACTGAAGCTTTCTTT
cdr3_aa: CASSLSWGLNTEAFF

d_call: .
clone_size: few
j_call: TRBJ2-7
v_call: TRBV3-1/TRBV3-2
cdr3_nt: TGTGCCAGCAGCCAGGGGCAGCTTTCCTACGAGCAGTACTTC
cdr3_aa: CASSQGQLSYEQYF

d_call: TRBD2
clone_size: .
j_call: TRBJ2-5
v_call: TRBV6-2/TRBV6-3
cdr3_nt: TGTGCCAGCAGTCGTAGCGGGGGGGCCGGGGAGACCCAGTACTTC
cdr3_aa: CASSRSGGAGETQYF

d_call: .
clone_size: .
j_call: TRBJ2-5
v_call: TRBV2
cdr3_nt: TGTGCCAGCAGTGAAGGTCAGAGTTGGGAGACCCAGTACTTC
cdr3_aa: CASSEGQSWETQYF

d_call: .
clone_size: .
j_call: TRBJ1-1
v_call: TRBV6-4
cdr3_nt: TGTGCCAGCAGTGCGTACAGGAACACTGAAGCTTTCTTT
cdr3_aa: CASSAYRNTEAFF

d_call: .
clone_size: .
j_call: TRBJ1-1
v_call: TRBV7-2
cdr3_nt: TGTGCCAGCAGCTTAGCGGCAGGGGTCACTGAAGCTTTCTTT
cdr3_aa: CASSLAAGVTEAFF

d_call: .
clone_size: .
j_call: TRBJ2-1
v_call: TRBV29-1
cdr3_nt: TGCAGCGCCGTATACAATGAGCAGTTCTTC
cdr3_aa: CSAVYNEQFF

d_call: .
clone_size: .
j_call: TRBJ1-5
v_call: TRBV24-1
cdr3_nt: TGTGCCACCAGTGATGGGTTGAGAGGGGATCAGCCCCAGCATTTT
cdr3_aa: CATSDGLRGDQPQHF

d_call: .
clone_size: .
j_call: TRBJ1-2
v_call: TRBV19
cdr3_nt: TGTGCCAGTAGTATAGGCCAGAACCCTAACTATGGCTACACCTTC
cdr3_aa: CASSIGQNPNYGYTF

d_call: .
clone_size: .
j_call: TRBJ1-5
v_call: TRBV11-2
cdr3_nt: TGTGCCAGCAGCTCGTTAACAGGGAAGGGACAGCCCCAGCATTTT
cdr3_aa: CASSSLTGKGQPQHF